This record looks at one T cell receptor beta chain sequence and its context. Its specificity is not known. The study made its TRB cDNA libraries by 5' RACE, adding UMI labels. TCRdb reanalyzed the 5' RACE reads and collapses them to one entry per CDR3 protein, without DNA. This sample contains approximately 65,000 distinct CDR3 sequences. This CDR3 contains 17 residues. CDR1 SGHTA and CDR2 FQGNSA come from the germline V gene. The data derive from a study of CXCR3-negative and CXCR3-positive naive CD8 T cells. Study background: Roughly 1.5 +/- 0.3 million TRB reads came from each library, giving about 135 million in total.

Study-level findings and limits: More hydrophobic TRB CDR3s occurred in CXCR3-positive than in CXCR3-negative naive cells. No difference in surface CD5 was seen between naive subsets, and TCR strength was inferred from TRB CDR3 properties.

The origin of this receptor is a human donor in good health. Some clones in this sample may be carry-over from other donors' samples. The gene calls are TRBV7-2 and TRBJ2-3; TCRdb's D gene call, TRBD1, goes unchecked for lack of DNA. Sequenced input: naive CXCR3+ CD8+ T cells from blood. The sample's subset: CD45RO-CCR7+CD27+CD95- naive CD8+ T cells expressing CXCR3 (TNR3+). The CDR3: CASSLVYGGGATDTQYF. The full variable domain, its missing parts supplied by reference TRBV7-2 and TRBJ2-3, is GAGVSQSPSNKVTEKGKDVELRCDPISGHTALYWYRQSLGQGLEFLIYFQGNSAPDKSGLPSDRFSAERTGGSVSTLTIQRTQQEDSAVYLCASSLVYGGGATDTQYFGPGTRLTVL.